Presented here are 7 T cell receptor beta chains from one specimen sequenced in a study of blood T cells in healthy people across ages. The second PCR ran about 6 to 12 cycles with a sample-barcoded 5' primer and J-beta primers. TCRdb reprocessed the 5' RACE reads with MiXCR, giving one entry per CDR3 protein. The sample records roughly 830,000 distinct CDR3 sequences, approximately 67% being singletons. Specimen: blood. The receptor source for this set is a man aged 25-45 years in good health.

Only a few counts were recorded for this clonotype. V gene TRBV29-1 combines with J gene TRBJ2-6; the D gene is possibly TRBD1 (5 bases). Germline V gene sequence: CDR1 SQVTM, CDR2 ANQGSEA. Trimming shortened V by 3 bases and J by 3 bases, and 9 bases separated the two germline ends. This CDR3 comprises 14 residues. The CDR3 DNA sequence: TGCAGCGTTGATCAGGGTGATGGGGCCAACGTCCTGACTTTC. Translation: CSVDQGDGANVLTF.

This rearrangement joins TRBV11-1 to TRBJ2-2, with D possibly being TRBD2 (6 bases). This CDR3 spans 14 amino acids. Germline V gene data show CDR1 as SGHAT and CDR2 as FQDESV (reference sequence). V dropped 5 bases and J dropped 6 bases, with 13 bases sitting between them. The CDR3 is CASSPRERAGELFF. CDR3 nucleotides: TGTGCCAGCAGCCCCCGGGAGCGCGCCGGGGAGCTGTTTTTT.

A few counts support this clonotype. The chain combines TRBV15 with TRBJ2-7; TRBD2 matches 9 bases. There are 14 residues in the CDR3. CDR1 is LNHNV and CDR2 is YYDKDF in the germline V gene (reference sequence). J lost 4 bases, V lost 1 base, and 2 bases had no gene match. The CDR3 here is CATSRGTSGYEQYF. For the CDR3, the DNA is TGTGCCACCAGCAGAGGAACTAGCGGGTACGAGCAGTACTTC.

This clonotype showed up just a few times. The chain couples TRBV6-6 to TRBJ2-7, with 9 bases identical to TRBD1. The CDR3 is 15 residues long. After removal of 2 bases from V and 2 bases from J, the junction contained 4 bases not matched to a gene. Germline V gene sequence: CDR1 MNHNY, CDR2 SVGAGI (reference sequence). Here the CDR3 DNA reads TGTGCCAGCAGTTACGACGGGACAGGGCCCTACGAGCAGTACTTC. Its protein product is CASSYDGTGPYEQYF.

This clonotype has only a few counts. The rearrangement links TRBV7-9 to TRBJ2-5; D is unresolved. Deletions cut 0 bases from V and 5 bases from J, with 16 bases between. Germline assignment: CDR1 SEHNR and CDR2 FQNEAQ (reference sequence). This CDR3 region has 16 residues. CDR3 residues: CASSLASLSVSETQYF. The CDR3 DNA is TGTGCCAGCAGCTTAGCAAGCTTATCTGTGTCGGAGACCCAGTACTTC.

The chain couples TRBV10-3 to TRBJ2-4, with TRBD2 as a possible D gene (5 bases). With the DNA end fitting TRBJ2-7 better, the J assignment may be wrong. The CDR3 has 12 residues. Germline V lookup: CDR1 ENHRY, CDR2 SYGVKD. DNA of the CDR3: TGTGCCATCAGTGGAGGGAGCGACGAGCAGTACTTC. Translation: CAISGGSDEQYF.

DNA for the CDR3: TGTGCCAGCAGTTCCCCTGTTGGTTCACCCCTCCACTTT. Translated, it gives CASSSPVGSPLHF. This rearrangement joins TRBV28 to TRBJ1-6; D is ambiguous. Trimming took off 4 bases at V and 9 bases at J, with 10 bases between the two ends. CDR1 MDHEN and CDR2 SYDVKM come from the germline V gene. The CDR3 runs to 13 residues.